Listed here are 32 T cell receptor beta chains from one sample, sequenced in a study of blood T cells in healthy people across ages. Alongside a J-beta primer mix, a sample-barcoded 5' primer served in a second PCR lasting about 6 to 12 cycles. From the 5' RACE reads, TCRdb called clonotypes with MiXCR, one entry per CDR3 protein. The sample includes roughly 1 million distinct CDR3 sequences, approximately 25% of them seen just once. These data were likewise used in another study, on T cells of mothers and their children.

Material: blood. These receptors all come from a girl aged 2-10 years in good health.

This clonotype was observed a few times. V is TRBV5-1 and J is TRBJ2-1; 13 bases agree with TRBD2. CDR1 and CDR2 from the germline V gene are SGHRS and YFSETQ. V lost 4 bases, J lost 4 bases, and 14 bases stayed unmatched. The CDR3 extends over 19 amino acids. Written as DNA, the CDR3 is TGCGCCAGCAGCCTAGGGACTAGCGGGAAGGAGGGGCTTTACAATGAGCAGTTCTTC. Translation: CASSLGTSGKEGLYNEQFF.

The V gene is TRBV7-2, the J gene TRBJ2-5; 14 nucleotides match TRBD2. The DNA end lines up better with TRBJ2-1; the J call may be wrong. CDR1 and CDR2 from the germline V gene are SGHTA and FQGNSA. The CDR3 sequence is 16 residues long. The DNA of the CDR3 is TGTGCCAGCAGCTTGCTTGGGACTAGCGGGGGTAATGAGCAGTTCTTC. Protein product: CASSLLGTSGGNEQFF.

This clonotype appeared once. J is TRBJ1-2 and V is TRBV6-1, with 12 bases lining up with TRBD1. The CDR3 sequence is 17 residues long. The ends lost 5 bases at V and 0 bases at J; junction bases unmatched: 7. Germline CDR1 MNHNS, CDR2 SASEGT. The CDR3 bases are TGTGCCAGCAGTCTGGGACAGGGGGCCGGTCCTAACTATGGCTACACCTTC. Translating it yields CASSLGQGAGPNYGYTF.

The V call is TRBV11-2, the J call TRBJ2-1; TRBD2 matches at 9 bases. The CDR3 loop spans 13 amino acids. Germline lookup yields CDR1 SGHAT and CDR2 FQNNGV. The V gene end was trimmed by 10 bases and the J gene end by 8 bases; junction bases not matched to a gene: 9. The CDR3 DNA follows: TGTGCCAATCGGGCTAGCGGGAACGATGAGCAGTTCTTC. Protein sequence: CANRASGNDEQFF.

The chain carries TRBV7-9 and TRBJ2-3; D may be TRBD1 (6 bases). Germline V gene lookup returns CDR1 SEHNR and CDR2 FQNEAQ (reference sequence). CDR3 length: 15 amino acids. V was pared by 4 bases and J by 3 bases, with 14 bases between. The CDR3 region is CASSSGLDRTDTQYF. CDR3 in DNA: TGTGCCAGCAGCTCGGGGCTGGACAGAACAGATACGCAGTATTTT.

CDR3 sequence: CASSLQDSLFYNEQFF. The CDR3 bases are TGTGCCAGCAGTTTACAGGACAGCCTTTTCTACAATGAGCAGTTCTTC. This chain links TRBV28 with TRBJ2-1, with D possibly TRBD1 on 6 matching bases. V lost 2 bases, J lost 3 bases, and 14 bases lay in between. The CDR3 runs to 16 residues. The germline gives CDR1 MDHEN, CDR2 SYDVKM.

J is TRBJ2-7 and V is TRBV20-1, with D hard to call. The V end was cut by 1 base, the J end by 0 bases, with 10 bases between. This CDR3 contains 14 residues. CDR1 is DFQATT, CDR2 SNEGSKA, per germline (reference sequence). CDR3 bases: TGCAGTGCTAGAGGACACTCGAGCTCCTACGAGCAGTACTTC. It encodes CSARGHSSSYEQYF.

The table lists this clonotype with a few counts. The DNA for the CDR3 is TGTGCCAGCAGCTTGGAGCTGGGGGGCATTGGAGAGACCCAGTACTTC. This translates into CASSLELGGIGETQYF. V and J are TRBV5-4 and TRBJ2-5; D might be TRBD1 or TRBD2, each matching 6 bases. From germline, CDR1 is SGHNT and CDR2 YYREEE (reference sequence). V lost 0 bases and J lost 4, with 16 bases in between. This CDR3 contains 16 residues. Full variable domain (outside the CDR3, taken from reference TRBV5-4 and TRBJ2-5): ETGVTQSPTHLIKTRGQQVTLRCSSQSGHNTVSWYQQALGQGPQFIFQYYREEENGRGNFPPRFSGLQFPNYSSELNVNALELDDSALYLCASSLELGGIGETQYFGPGTRLLVL.

The rearrangement uses TRBV19 and TRBJ2-3, with no clear D. There are 15 residues in the CDR3. V lost 4 bases and J 3 bases, leaving 14 bases between the germline ends. Germline CDR1 LNHDA, CDR2 SQIVND (reference sequence). The DNA of the CDR3 is TGTGCCAGTAGTACTGGAGCGTCTAGGACAGATACGCAGTATTTT. It yields the protein CASSTGASRTDTQYF. The full variable domain, rest sourced from reference TRBV19 and TRBJ2-3, is DGGITQSPKYLFRKEGQNVTLSCEQNLNHDAMYWYRQDPGQGLRLIYYSQIVNDFQKGDIAEGYSVSREKKESFPLTVTSAQKNPTAFYLCASSTGASRTDTQYFGPGTRLTVL.

The genes are TRBV7-8 and TRBJ1-2; 9 nucleotides agree with TRBD1. The germline gives CDR1 SGHVS, CDR2 FQNEAQ. The length of the CDR3 is 14 residues. V was pared by 5 bases and J by 4 bases, with 5 bases of the junction left unmatched. CDR3 bases: TGTGCCAGCAGCGACCGGACAGGGGTCTATGGCTACACCTTC. This translates into CASSDRTGVYGYTF.

This clonotype has only a few counts. The chain joins TRBV7-9 to TRBJ2-5, with 7 bases aligning to TRBD2. This CDR3 is built from 15 residues. J lost 5 bases, V lost 4 bases, and 10 bases had no gene match. Germline CDR1 SEHNR, CDR2 FQNEAQ (reference sequence). The CDR3 sequence: CASSSSGGGRETQYF. CDR3 DNA sequence: TGTGCCAGCAGCTCTTCGGGGGGAGGAAGGGAGACCCAGTACTTC.

The V and J genes are TRBV4-3 and TRBJ1-4; D is possibly TRBD1 (5 bases). This CDR3 region has 13 residues. Trimming cost V 3 bases and J 10 bases, with 12 bases left between them. Germline V gives CDR1 LGHNA, CDR2 YSLEER. CDR3 protein: CASSQDGGGKLFF. The CDR3 DNA sequence: TGCGCCAGCAGCCAGGATGGGGGGGGAAAACTGTTTTTT.

On this clonotype: Its ends do not fully match the called genes, so a read error is possible. The CDR3 nucleotides read TGTGCCAGCAGCTTGGCTGGCGGGGATGCGACCCGGTACTTC. Amino acid sequence: CASSLAGGDATRYF. The V gene is TRBV7-9, the J gene TRBJ2-5, with D perhaps TRBD2 (6 bases). The germline V gene encodes CDR1 SEHNR and CDR2 FQNEAQ (reference sequence). This CDR3 is built from 14 residues. Variable domain in full (rest from reference TRBV7-9 and TRBJ2-5): DTGVSQNPRHKITKRGQNVTFRCDPISEHNRLYWYRQTLGQGPEFLTYFQNEAQLEKSRLLSDRFSAERPKGSFSTLEIQRTEQGDSAMYLCASSLAGGDATRYFGPGTRLLVL.

Only one count was recorded for this clonotype. The chain uses TRBV5-8 and TRBJ1-2; no reliable D call. Germline V gene lookup returns CDR1 SGHTS and CDR2 YDEGEE. The CDR3 sequence is 14 residues long. Trimming removed 7 bases from V and 10 bases from J, with 23 bases in between. Written as DNA, the CDR3 is TGTGCCAGCCCTCGGATGCGGGGTGTTGGCGCCTACACCTTC. This translates into CASPRMRGVGAYTF.

The chain couples TRBV29-1 to TRBJ2-7, with 7 bases fitting TRBD1. V lost 5 bases, J lost 0 bases, and 4 bases stayed unmatched. CDR1 and CDR2 from the germline V gene are SQVTM and ANQGSEA. This CDR3 region has 13 residues. This CDR3 is CSVSRQGSYEQYF. Written as DNA, the CDR3 is TGCAGCGTTTCGAGACAGGGCTCCTACGAGCAGTACTTC.

CDR3 residues: CASSPDRELYQTGELFF. The CDR3 nucleotides are TGTGCCAGCAGTCCGGACCGCGAACTATACCAAACCGGGGAGCTGTTTTTT. V gene TRBV6-1 combines with J gene TRBJ2-2; no clear D gene. The V gene lost 5 bases and the J gene lost 5 bases, with 21 bases spanning the gap. Germline lookup yields CDR1 MNHNS and CDR2 SASEGT. The CDR3 is made up of 17 amino acids.

Note on this clonotype: A read error may produce the germline difference seen at one junction end. The CDR3 bases are TGTGCCAGCAGTTTAGGGGGGGGCCGGGGAAACATTCAGTACTTC. Amino acid sequence: CASSLGGGRGNIQYF. The chain combines TRBV7-2 with TRBJ2-4; a weak D match, TRBD2 (7 bases). The CDR3 totals 15 residues. Looked up from germline, CDR1 is SGHTA and CDR2 is FQGNSA.

This clonotype was counted a few times. The rearrangement joins TRBV7-9 to TRBJ2-6; D uncertain. Trimming left V 5 bases short and J 0 bases short, with 14 bases between. The CDR3 loop spans 17 amino acids. The germline V gene has CDR1 SEHNR and CDR2 FQNEAQ (reference sequence). The CDR3: CASSHPGVSSGANVLTF. CDR3 DNA sequence: TGTGCCAGCAGCCACCCCGGCGTTTCCTCTGGGGCCAACGTCCTGACTTTC.

This clonotype was observed many times. The V gene is TRBV11-2, the J gene TRBJ2-4, with D perhaps TRBD1 or TRBD2 (6 bases each). Trimming cost V 5 bases and J 8 bases, with 13 bases left between them. The CDR3 runs 13 residues. Germline V gives CDR1 SGHAT, CDR2 FQNNGV. The CDR3 sequence is CASSPSGAHIQYF. CDR3 in DNA: TGTGCCAGCAGCCCGTCGGGGGCCCACATTCAGTACTTC.

The table lists this clonotype with a few counts. The chain combines TRBV20-1 with TRBJ2-7, with 8 bases matching TRBD2. CDR3 size: 12 residues. Trimming removed 7 bases from V and 6 bases from J; junction bases left unmatched: 8. Germline assignment: CDR1 DFQATT and CDR2 SNEGSKA (reference sequence). CDR3 coding DNA: TGCAGTGGGGGATTGGCGGGAGGCGAGCAGTACTTC. Protein sequence: CSGGLAGGEQYF.

The chain combines TRBV5-1 with TRBJ2-1; weak D call: TRBD1 (5 bases). CDR1 is SGHRS and CDR2 is YFSETQ in the germline V gene. The CDR3 is 12 residues long. The V gene lost 4 bases and the J gene lost 13 bases, with 15 bases spanning the gap. CDR3 sequence (DNA): TGCGCCAGCAGCGTGGCCCTAAGGGGACAGTTCTTC. Its translation is CASSVALRGQFF.

The genes are TRBV4-3 and TRBJ1-5; D remains ambiguous. V was pared by 0 bases and J by 4 bases, with 7 bases between. The CDR3 length is 14 residues. Germline CDR1 reads LGHNA; CDR2 reads YSLEER. The CDR3 region has the DNA TGCGCCAGCAGCCAAGAGACGCAAAATCAGCCCCAGCATTTT. This encodes CASSQETQNQPQHF.

In its sample, this clonotype was seen many times. The J gene is TRBJ2-5, the V gene TRBV29-1; TRBD2 might be the D (5 bases). Germline lookup yields CDR1 SQVTM and CDR2 ANQGSEA. V lost 3 bases and J 5 bases, leaving 13 bases between the germline ends. This CDR3 is 13 amino acids long. Here the CDR3 DNA reads TGCAGCGTTGAGAGGGATAGGTCGGAGACCCAGTACTTC. Translated: CSVERDRSETQYF.

This sequence joins TRBV29-1 and TRBJ1-2; D might be TRBD1 (5 bases). CDR1 SQVTM and CDR2 ANQGSEA come from the germline V gene. Trimming cost V 4 bases and J 8 bases, with 17 bases left between them. The length of the CDR3 is 13 residues. The CDR3 region is CSVAPGLVEGYTF. In DNA, the CDR3 is TGCAGCGTTGCCCCAGGGTTAGTGGAGGGCTACACCTTC.

For this clonotype: One end of the junction does not line up with germline, which may come from a read error. The V gene is TRBV7-8, the J gene TRBJ1-2; D is ambiguous. CDR3 size: 15 residues. From germline, CDR1 is SGHVS and CDR2 FQNEAQ. This chain's CDR3 is CASSLMTSLAGGYTF. The DNA of the CDR3 is TGTGCCAGTAGCTTAATGACATCGCTCGCGGGTGGCTACACCTTC. Supplemented by reference TRBV7-8 and TRBJ1-2, the full variable domain reads GAGVSQSPRYKVAKRGQDVALRCDPISGHVSLFWYQQALGQGPEFLTYFQNEAQLDKSGLPSDRFFAERPEGSVSTLKIQRTQQEDSAVYLCASSLMTSLAGGYTFGSGTRLTVV.

The V and J genes are TRBV28 and TRBJ2-7; TRBD1 aligns across 8 bases. The V gene's germline CDR1 is MDHEN and CDR2 SYDVKM. J lost 7 bases, V lost 4 bases, and 9 bases had no gene match. The CDR3 is 14 residues long. Here the CDR3 DNA reads TGTGCCAGCAGTTACGGACAGGGAGTCTGGGAGCAGTACTTC. Translated: CASSYGQGVWEQYF. The whole variable domain, filled in from reference TRBV28 and TRBJ2-7, reads DVKVTQSSRYLVKRTGEKVFLECVQDMDHENMFWYRQDPGLGLRLIYFSYDVKMKEKGDIPEGYSVSREKKERFSLILESASTNQTSMYLCASSYGQGVWEQYFGPGTRLTVT.

This clonotype was seen a few times. V gene TRBV29-1 combines with J gene TRBJ2-7; no clear D gene. This CDR3 has 12 residues. Trimming took 3 bases from V and 6 from J, leaving 12 bases between them. Germline values: CDR1 SQVTM, CDR2 ANQGSEA. The CDR3 region has the DNA TGCAGCGTTGAGGGCTCGAGCGCCGAGCAGTACTTC. Its protein product is CSVEGSSAEQYF.

The sample holds a few counts of this clonotype. A junction boundary mismatches the germline segment, possibly from a read error. This chain uses TRBV28 with TRBJ2-7; D uncertain. The germline V gene has CDR1 MDHEN and CDR2 SYDVKM. The CDR3 sequence is 15 residues long. The CDR3 DNA sequence: TGCGCCAGCAGTTGGGAAATTTCCTTGACCTACGAGCAGTACTTC. Residues: CASSWEISLTYEQYF.

In its sample, this clonotype was seen a few times. J is TRBJ2-1 and V is TRBV29-1; D call uncertain. Deletions cut 1 base from V and 9 bases from J, with 10 bases between. CDR1 and CDR2 (germline): SQVTM, ANQGSEA. The CDR3 totals 12 residues. CDR3 DNA: TGCAGCGTTGAAGGCCTCGGCGCTGAGCAGTTCTTC. It yields the protein CSVEGLGAEQFF.

This clonotype was seen a handful of times. This chain uses TRBV9 with TRBJ2-3; D gene ambiguous. V was trimmed by 0 bases and J by 3 bases, leaving 11 bases between them. The CDR3 is 15 amino acids. CDR1 is SGDLS, CDR2 YYNGEE, per germline. The DNA for the CDR3 is TGTGCCAGCAGCGTAGGTACGAGAACGACAGATACGCAGTATTTT. It specifies CASSVGTRTTDTQYF. The full variable domain, rest sourced from reference TRBV9 and TRBJ2-3, is DSGVTQTPKHLITATGQRVTLRCSPRSGDLSVYWYQQSLDQGLQFLIQYYNGEERAKGNILERFSAQQFPDLHSELNLSSLELGDSALYFCASSVGTRTTDTQYFGPGTRLTVL.

J is TRBJ1-2 and V is TRBV13, with D tentatively TRBD1 (6 bases). Per germline, CDR1 PRHDT and CDR2 FYEKMQ (reference sequence). The length of the CDR3 is 14 residues. Trimming removed 3 bases at V and 5 bases at J, with 13 bases between. CDR3 nucleotides: TGTGCCAGCAGCTTTAGTGACAGGAGATATGGCTACACCTTC. It encodes CASSFSDRRYGYTF.

V usage is TRBV19 and J usage is TRBJ2-1; D gene uncertain. V was clipped by 3 bases and J by 8 bases, with 14 bases between them. Germline V CDR1 and CDR2: LNHDA, SQIVND (reference sequence). The CDR3 contains 14 residues. The CDR3 protein is CASSILPEWDEQFF. The CDR3 DNA is TGTGCCAGTAGTATCCTCCCGGAGTGGGATGAGCAGTTCTTC.